This TCR beta chain was documented in a study of low-dose radiotherapy and immunotherapy resistance in tumors. Overall study: Participants in Cohort 1 were administered 0.5 Gy per fraction at 2-week intervals, to a cumulative dose of 6.5 Gy. It was every two weeks, one day before radiation and immunotherapy, that intravenous cyclophosphamide 200 mg/m2 was given. Aspirin was taken orally by patients at 300 mg daily for four cycles from cycle 1 day 1.

First-strand cDNA used TRAV- and TRBV-specific primers, covering alpha and beta chains. It was with a constant-region primer and a V-primer adapter that TCRs were amplified over roughly 19 PCR cycles. TCRdb processed the reads anew with MiXCR; each CDR3 protein has one entry. The sample consists of 80,000 to 90,000 distinct CDR3 sequences, about 18% of them appearing once. This clonotype was counted ten times or more. Time point: before trial treatment. Donors received a regimen that comprised nivolumab, ipilimumab, aspirin, low-dose cyclophosphamide and low-dose radiotherapy. Sequencing was performed on PBMCs, taken before treatment. This clonotype was obtained from a male donor with prostate cancer.

CDR3 in amino acids: CAWSQGGNQPQHF. The CDR3 DNA reads as TGTGCCTGGAGTCAGGGGGGAAATCAGCCCCAGCATTTT. This chain connects TRBV30 to TRBJ1-5; 7 positions agree with TRBD1. The germline V gene encodes CDR1 GTSNPN and CDR2 SVGIG (reference sequence). The CDR3 extends over 13 amino acids. Germline trimming cut 2 bases from V and 4 bases from J; bases unmatched to any gene: 2.